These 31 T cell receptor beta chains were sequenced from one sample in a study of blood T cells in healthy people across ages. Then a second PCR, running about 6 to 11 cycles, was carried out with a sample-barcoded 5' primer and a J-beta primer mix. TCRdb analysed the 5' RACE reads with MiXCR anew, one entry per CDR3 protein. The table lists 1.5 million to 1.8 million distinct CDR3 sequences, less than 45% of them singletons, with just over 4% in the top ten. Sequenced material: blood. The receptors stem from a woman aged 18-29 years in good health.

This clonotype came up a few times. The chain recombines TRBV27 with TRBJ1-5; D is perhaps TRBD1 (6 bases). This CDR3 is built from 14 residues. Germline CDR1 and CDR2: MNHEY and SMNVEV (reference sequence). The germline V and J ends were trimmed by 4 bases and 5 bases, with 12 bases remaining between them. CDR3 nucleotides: TGTGCCAGCAGTTCCACAGGGTTCGATCAGCCCCAGCATTTT. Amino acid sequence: CASSSTGFDQPQHF.

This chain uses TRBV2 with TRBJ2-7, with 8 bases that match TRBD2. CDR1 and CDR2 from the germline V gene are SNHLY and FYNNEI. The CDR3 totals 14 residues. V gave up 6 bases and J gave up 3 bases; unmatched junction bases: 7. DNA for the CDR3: TGTGCCAGCAGGCGGGGGGCCCTGAGCTACGAGCAGTACTTC. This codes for CASRRGALSYEQYF.

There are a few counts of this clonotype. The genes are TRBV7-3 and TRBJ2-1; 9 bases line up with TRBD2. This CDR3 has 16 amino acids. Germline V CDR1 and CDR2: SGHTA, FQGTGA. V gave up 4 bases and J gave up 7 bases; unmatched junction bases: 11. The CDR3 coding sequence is TGTGCCAGCAGCTCCCGAGTAGCGGGAGCCAATAATGAGCAGTTCTTC. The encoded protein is CASSSRVAGANNEQFF.

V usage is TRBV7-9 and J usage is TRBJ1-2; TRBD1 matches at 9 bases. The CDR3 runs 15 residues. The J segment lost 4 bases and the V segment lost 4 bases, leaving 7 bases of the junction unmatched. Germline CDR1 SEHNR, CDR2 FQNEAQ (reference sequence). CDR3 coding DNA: TGTGCCAGCAGCTCAATAACAGGGGGCTTCTATGGCTACACCTTC. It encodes CASSSITGGFYGYTF.

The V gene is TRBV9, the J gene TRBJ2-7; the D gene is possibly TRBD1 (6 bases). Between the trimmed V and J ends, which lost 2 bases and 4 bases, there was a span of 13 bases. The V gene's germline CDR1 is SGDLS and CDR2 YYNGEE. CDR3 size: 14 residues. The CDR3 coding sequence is TGTGCCAGCAGCGTTTCGACAGGCGAATACGAGCAGTACTTC. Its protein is CASSVSTGEYEQYF.

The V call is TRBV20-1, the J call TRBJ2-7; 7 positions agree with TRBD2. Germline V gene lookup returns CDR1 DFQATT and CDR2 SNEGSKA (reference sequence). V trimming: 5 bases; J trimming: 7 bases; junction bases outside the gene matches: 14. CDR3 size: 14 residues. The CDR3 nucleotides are TGCAGTGCTGCGACTAGCCCTGCACCGGGGGAGCAGTACTTC. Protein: CSAATSPAPGEQYF.

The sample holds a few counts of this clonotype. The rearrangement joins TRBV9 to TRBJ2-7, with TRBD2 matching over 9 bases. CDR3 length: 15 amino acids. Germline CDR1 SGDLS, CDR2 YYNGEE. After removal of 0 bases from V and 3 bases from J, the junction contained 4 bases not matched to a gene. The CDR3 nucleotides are TGTGCCAGCAGCGTAGATCCTAGCGGGAACTACGAGCAGTACTTC. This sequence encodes CASSVDPSGNYEQYF. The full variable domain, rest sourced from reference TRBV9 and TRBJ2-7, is DSGVTQTPKHLITATGQRVTLRCSPRSGDLSVYWYQQSLDQGLQFLIQYYNGEERAKGNILERFSAQQFPDLHSELNLSSLELGDSALYFCASSVDPSGNYEQYFGPGTRLTVT.

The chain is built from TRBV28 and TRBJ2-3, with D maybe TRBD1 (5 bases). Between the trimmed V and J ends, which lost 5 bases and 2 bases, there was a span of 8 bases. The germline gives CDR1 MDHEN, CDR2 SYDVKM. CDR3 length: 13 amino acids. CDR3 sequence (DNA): TGTGCCAGCAGTCGACAGATCACAGATACGCAGTATTTT. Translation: CASSRQITDTQYF.

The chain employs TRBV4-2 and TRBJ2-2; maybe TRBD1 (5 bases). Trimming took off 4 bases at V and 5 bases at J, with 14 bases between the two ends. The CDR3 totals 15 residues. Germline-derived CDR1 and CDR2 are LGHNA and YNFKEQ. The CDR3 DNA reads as TGTGCCAGCAGCCCGTTTCCAGGGCCTACCGGGGAGCTGTTTTTT. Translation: CASSPFPGPTGELFF.

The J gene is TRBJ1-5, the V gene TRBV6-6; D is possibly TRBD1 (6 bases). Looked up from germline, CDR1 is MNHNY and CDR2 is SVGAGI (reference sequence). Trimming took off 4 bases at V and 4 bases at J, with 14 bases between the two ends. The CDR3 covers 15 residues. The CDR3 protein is CASSFGGAANQPQHF. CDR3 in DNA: TGTGCCAGCAGTTTTGGGGGGGCGGCTAATCAGCCCCAGCATTTT.

The CDR3 here is CASRGQGTQYF. The CDR3 coding sequence is TGTGCCAGCAGGGGACAGGGGACCCAGTACTTC. The chain uses TRBV11-3 and TRBJ2-5; the match to TRBD1 covers 9 bases. The trim removed 6 bases at V and 7 bases at J, leaving 0 bases unmatched. The CDR3 has 11 amino acids. Germline assignment: CDR1 SGHNT and CDR2 YENEEA.

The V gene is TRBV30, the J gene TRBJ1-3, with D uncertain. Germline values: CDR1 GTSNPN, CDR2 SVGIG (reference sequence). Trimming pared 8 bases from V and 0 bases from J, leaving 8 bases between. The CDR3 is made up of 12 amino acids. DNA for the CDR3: TGTGCCCTACAGAACTCTGGAAACACCATATATTTT. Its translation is CALQNSGNTIYF.

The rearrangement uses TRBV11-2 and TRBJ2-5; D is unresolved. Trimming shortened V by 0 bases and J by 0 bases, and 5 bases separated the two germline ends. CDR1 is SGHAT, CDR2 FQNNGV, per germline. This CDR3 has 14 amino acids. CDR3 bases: TGTGCCAGCAGCTTAGACAGCCACCAAGAGACCCAGTACTTC. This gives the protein CASSLDSHQETQYF.

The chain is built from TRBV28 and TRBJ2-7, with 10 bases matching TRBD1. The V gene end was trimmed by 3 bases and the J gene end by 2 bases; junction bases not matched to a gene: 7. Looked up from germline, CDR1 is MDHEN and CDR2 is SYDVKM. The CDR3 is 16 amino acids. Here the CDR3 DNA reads TGTGCCAGCAGTTTCGGGACAGGGGTCGGAACCTACGAGCAGTACTTC. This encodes CASSFGTGVGTYEQYF. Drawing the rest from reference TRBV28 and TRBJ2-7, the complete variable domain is DVKVTQSSRYLVKRTGEKVFLECVQDMDHENMFWYRQDPGLGLRLIYFSYDVKMKEKGDIPEGYSVSREKKERFSLILESASTNQTSMYLCASSFGTGVGTYEQYFGPGTRLTVT.

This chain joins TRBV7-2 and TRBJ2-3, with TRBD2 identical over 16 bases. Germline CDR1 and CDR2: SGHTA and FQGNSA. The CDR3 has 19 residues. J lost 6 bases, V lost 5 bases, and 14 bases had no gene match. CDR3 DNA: TGTGCCAGCAGCCCGAGGGGGGGACTAGCGGGAGGGAATGTGGATACGCAGTATTTT. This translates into CASSPRGGLAGGNVDTQYF.

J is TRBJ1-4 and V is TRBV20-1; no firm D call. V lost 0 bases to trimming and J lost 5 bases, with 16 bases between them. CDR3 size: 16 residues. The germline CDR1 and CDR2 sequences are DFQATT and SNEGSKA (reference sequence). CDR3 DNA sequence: TGCAGTGCTAGAGACCGGTGGGCATTCTCCAATGAAAAACTGTTTTTT. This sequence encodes CSARDRWAFSNEKLFF.

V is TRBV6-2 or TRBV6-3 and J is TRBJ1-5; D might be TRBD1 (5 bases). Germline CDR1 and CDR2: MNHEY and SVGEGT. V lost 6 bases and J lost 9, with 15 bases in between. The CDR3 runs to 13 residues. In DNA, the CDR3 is TGTGCCAGCAGCCGTAGGGACCGCCGGCCCCAGCATTTT. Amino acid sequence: CASSRRDRRPQHF.

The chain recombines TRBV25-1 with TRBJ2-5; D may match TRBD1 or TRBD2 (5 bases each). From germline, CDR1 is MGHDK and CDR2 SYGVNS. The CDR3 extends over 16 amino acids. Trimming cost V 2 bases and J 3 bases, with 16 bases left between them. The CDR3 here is CASSEVRGWGEETQYF. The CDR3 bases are TGTGCCAGCAGTGAAGTAAGGGGATGGGGAGAAGAGACCCAGTACTTC.

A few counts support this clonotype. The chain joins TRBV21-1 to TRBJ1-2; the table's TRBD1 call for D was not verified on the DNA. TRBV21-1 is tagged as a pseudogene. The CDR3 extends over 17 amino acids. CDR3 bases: TGTGCCAGCAGCAGGGCCTGGGGGACAGATTTAAACTATGGCTACACCTTC. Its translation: CASSRAWGTDLNYGYTF.

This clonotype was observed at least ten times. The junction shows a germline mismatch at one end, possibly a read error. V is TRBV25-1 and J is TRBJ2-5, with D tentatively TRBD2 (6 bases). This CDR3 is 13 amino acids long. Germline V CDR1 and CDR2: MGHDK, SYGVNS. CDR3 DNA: TGTGCCAGCAGTGAATCCGGGGGAGAGATCCAGTACTTC. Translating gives CASSESGGEIQYF.

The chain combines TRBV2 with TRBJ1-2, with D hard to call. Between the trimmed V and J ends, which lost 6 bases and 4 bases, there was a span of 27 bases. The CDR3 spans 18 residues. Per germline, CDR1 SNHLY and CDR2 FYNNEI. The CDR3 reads CASRPSLVRSQDFYGYTF. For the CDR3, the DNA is TGTGCCAGCAGACCGTCGTTGGTCCGGTCACAAGATTTCTATGGCTACACCTTC.

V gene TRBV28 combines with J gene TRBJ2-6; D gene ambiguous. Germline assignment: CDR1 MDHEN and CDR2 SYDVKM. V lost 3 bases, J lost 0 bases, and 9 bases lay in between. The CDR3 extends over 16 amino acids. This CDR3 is CASSLYAFSGANVLTF. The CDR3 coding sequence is TGTGCCAGCAGTTTGTACGCGTTCTCTGGGGCCAACGTCCTGACTTTC.

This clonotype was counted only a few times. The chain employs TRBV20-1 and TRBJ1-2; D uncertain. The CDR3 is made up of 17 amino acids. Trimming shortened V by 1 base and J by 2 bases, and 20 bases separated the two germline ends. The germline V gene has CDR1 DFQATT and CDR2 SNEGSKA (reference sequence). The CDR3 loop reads CSARGRPTATMNYGYTF. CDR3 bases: TGCAGTGCTAGAGGGAGACCTACAGCGACCATGAACTATGGCTACACCTTC.

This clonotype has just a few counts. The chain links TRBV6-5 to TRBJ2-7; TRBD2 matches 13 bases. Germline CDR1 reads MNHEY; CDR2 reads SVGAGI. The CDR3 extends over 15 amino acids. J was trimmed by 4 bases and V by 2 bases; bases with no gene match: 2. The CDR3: CASSYGTSGNYEQYF. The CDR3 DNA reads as TGTGCCAGCAGTTACGGGACTAGCGGGAATTACGAGCAGTACTTC.

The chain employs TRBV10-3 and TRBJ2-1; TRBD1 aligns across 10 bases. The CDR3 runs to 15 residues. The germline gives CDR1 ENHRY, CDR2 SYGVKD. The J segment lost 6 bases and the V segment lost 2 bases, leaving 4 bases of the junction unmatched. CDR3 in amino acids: CAISEGQGDFNEQFF. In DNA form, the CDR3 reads TGTGCCATCAGTGAGGGACAGGGGGATTTCAATGAGCAGTTCTTC.

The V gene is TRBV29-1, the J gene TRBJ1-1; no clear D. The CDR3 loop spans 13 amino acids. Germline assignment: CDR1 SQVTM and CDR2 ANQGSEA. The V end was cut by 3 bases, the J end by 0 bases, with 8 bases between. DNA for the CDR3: TGCAGCGTTGAGCTGGGCCTGAACACTGAAGCTTTCTTT. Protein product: CSVELGLNTEAFF.

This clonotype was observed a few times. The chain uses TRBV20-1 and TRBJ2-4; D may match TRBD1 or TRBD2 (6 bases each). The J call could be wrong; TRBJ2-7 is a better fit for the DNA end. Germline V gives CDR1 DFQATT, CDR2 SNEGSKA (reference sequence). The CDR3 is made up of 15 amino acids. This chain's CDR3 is CSAREGGGDKIEQYF. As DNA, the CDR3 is TGCAGTGCTAGAGAGGGGGGCGGGGACAAGATCGAGCAGTACTTC.

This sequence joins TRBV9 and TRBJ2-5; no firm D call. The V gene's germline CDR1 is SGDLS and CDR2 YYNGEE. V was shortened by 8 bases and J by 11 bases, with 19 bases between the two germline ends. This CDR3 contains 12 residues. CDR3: CASSGPSSEQYF. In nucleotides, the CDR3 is TGTGCCAGTAGTGGGCCTTCGAGTGAGCAGTACTTC. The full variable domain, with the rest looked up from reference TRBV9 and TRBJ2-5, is DSGVTQTPKHLITATGQRVTLRCSPRSGDLSVYWYQQSLDQGLQFLIQYYNGEERAKGNILERFSAQQFPDLHSELNLSSLELGDSALYFCASSGPSSEQYFGPGTRLLVL.

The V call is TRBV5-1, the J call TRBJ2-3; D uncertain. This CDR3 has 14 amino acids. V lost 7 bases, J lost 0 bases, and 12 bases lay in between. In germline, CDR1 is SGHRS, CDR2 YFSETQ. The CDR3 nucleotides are TGCGCCAGCCAAGGCGGATTTAGCACAGATACGCAGTATTTT. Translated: CASQGGFSTDTQYF.

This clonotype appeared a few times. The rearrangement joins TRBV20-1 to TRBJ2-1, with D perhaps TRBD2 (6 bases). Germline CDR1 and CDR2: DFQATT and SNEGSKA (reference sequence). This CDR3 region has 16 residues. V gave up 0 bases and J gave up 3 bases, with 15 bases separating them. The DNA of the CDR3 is TGCAGTGCTAGAGAAGAGAGGACTACTTTCTACAATGAGCAGTTCTTC. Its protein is CSAREERTTFYNEQFF.

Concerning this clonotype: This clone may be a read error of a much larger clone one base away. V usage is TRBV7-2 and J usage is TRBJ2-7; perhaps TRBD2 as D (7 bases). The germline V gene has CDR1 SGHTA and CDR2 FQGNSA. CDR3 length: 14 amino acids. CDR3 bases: TGTGCCGGCAGCTACGGAGGGGGGGCCTACGAGCAGTACTTC. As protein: CAGSYGGGAYEQYF.